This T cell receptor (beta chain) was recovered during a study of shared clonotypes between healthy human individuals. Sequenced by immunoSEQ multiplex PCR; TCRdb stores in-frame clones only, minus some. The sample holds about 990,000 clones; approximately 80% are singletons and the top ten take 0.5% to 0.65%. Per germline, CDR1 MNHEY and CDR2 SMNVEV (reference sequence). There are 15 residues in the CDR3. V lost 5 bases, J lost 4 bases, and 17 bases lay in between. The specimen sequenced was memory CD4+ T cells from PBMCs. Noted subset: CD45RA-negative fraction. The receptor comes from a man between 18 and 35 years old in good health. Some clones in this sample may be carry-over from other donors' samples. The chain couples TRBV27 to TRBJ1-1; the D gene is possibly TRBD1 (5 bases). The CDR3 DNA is TGTGCCAGCAGTCCCTCGGGGGGGAGGAGCACTGAAGCTTTCTTT. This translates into CASSPSGGRSTEAFF.